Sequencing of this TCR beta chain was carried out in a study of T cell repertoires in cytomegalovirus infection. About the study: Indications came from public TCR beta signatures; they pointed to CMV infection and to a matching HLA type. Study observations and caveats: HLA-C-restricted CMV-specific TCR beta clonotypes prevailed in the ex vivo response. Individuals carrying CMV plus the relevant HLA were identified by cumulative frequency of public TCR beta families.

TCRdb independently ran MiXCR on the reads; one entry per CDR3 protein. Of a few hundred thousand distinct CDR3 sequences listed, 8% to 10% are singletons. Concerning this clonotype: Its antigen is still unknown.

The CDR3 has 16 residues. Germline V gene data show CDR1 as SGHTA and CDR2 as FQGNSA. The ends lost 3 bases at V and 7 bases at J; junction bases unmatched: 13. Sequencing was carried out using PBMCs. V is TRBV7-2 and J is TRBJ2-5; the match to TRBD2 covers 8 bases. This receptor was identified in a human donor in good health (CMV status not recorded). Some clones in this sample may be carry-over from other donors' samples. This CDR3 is CASSLGGGGSPSTQYF. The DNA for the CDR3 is TGTGCCAGCAGCTTGGGAGGCGGGGGGTCCCCGTCGACCCAGTACTTC. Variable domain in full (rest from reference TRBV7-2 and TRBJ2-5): GAGVSQSPSNKVTEKGKDVELRCDPISGHTALYWYRQSLGQGLEFLIYFQGNSAPDKSGLPSDRFSAERTGGSVSTLTIQRTQQEDSAVYLCASSLGGGGSPSTQYFGPGTRLLVL.